The TCR beta chain described here comes from a study of T cells in Graves' hyperthyroidism and ophthalmopathy (dated by TCRdb to about 2019). About the investigation overall: Peripheral blood was collected at initial diagnosis, before any treatment. A discovery cohort of around 98 patients, approximately 45 with Graves' ophthalmopathy and 57 with stable Graves' hyperthyroidism, was used to find distinguishing TCR V-J signatures. An independent validation cohort of 18 to 20 hyperthyroidism patients and about 16 patients who later progressed to ophthalmopathy tested prospective prediction of ophthalmopathy. The 75 to 100 discovery patients were divided at random into training and test sets in a 7:3 ratio. In roughly six Graves' hyperthyroidism patients, the study also compared T-cell repertoires from thyroid tissue with T-cell repertoires from blood. Following sampling, methimazole starting at 30 mg daily was given to hyperthyroidism patients, and high-dose intravenous methylprednisolone was given to ophthalmopathy patients. According to the paper, TCR Vbeta CDR3 sequencing was carried out on approximately 140 peripheral blood samples, which came from under 50 ophthalmopathy, around 75 hyperthyroidism and roughly 17 progressor patients. The paper's findings and limits, for the study overall: Most expanded thyroid clonotypes (frequency above 0.001) were also detected in blood, a finding suggesting that blood repertoires may reflect thyroid immune responses. A 13 V-J signature model separated ophthalmopathy from stable hyperthyroidism, with approximately 87% sensitivity and 81.08% specificity in cross-validation and 80%/75% in testing. In validation, the model predicted progression to ophthalmopathy with approximately 71% sensitivity and over 72% specificity, a median of approximately 6.5 months before onset. No statistical method was used to fix the sample size in advance, and group allocation was not hidden from the investigators.

The germline V gene gives CDR1 as MDHEN and CDR2 as SYDVKM. V is cut by 6 bases and J by 2 bases, and the space between the germline ends is 23 bases. Inclusive of the bounding cysteine and phenylalanine, the CDR3 is 18 residues long. Of all the DNA, just the CDR3 is kept, 54 bases in frame from base 1. The TCR beta CDR3 regions were amplified from the RNA transcripts. A first-round RT-PCR of the TCR CDR3 used the HTBI primer set with the Qiagen OneStep RT-PCR kit. A second multiplex PCR round built the libraries, followed by size selection and purification. The libraries were sequenced on an Illumina HiSeq2000 using paired-end 100 bp reads. The source study handled its data this way. SOAPnuke was used to process the raw data, with reads discarded if the reads contained adapters or uncalled bases, had a mean Phred below 15, or lacked an exact constant-primer or identifier match. High-quality paired reads were merged using COPE v1.2.5, and each unique nucleotide sequence was defined as a clonotype. MiTCR v1.1 was used to align clonotypes to the IMGT TRBV, TRBD and TRBJ reference segments. Analysis was restricted to V-J combinations with a frequency above 0.0001, which covered over 98% of repertoires. The TCS score was defined as F50 (clonal expansion) divided by E x V (chaos), with BLOSUM62-based TCRdist calculated between CDR3 peptides within each V-J. Welch's t-statistics and random forest reduced fewer than 600 V-J features to 10 to 15, which were used in a naive Bayes classifier (R e1071). Clones were called with MiXCR by TCRdb after fastp trimmed the public reads at Q25, and only in-frame beta chains were retained. Each CDR3 protein gets just one entry, which takes the most common genes and DNA from the rows behind it. What appears here as the V and J calls and clone size reflects TCRdb's work, not the paper's. This sample is represented by around 620,000 distinct CDR3 sequences; approximately 15% of them were singletons. 7.1% of the sample is held by the ten biggest clonotypes.

As for this clonotype: The antigen it binds to is not known. Base quality data are lacking; no much larger clone is found one base away.

In the ophthalmopathy patients, disease was moderately to severely active, with a Clinical Activity Score of 3 or more, a NOSPECS grade of 4 or more, and a duration of less than 3 months. Patients with uncontrolled infections, other autoimmune diseases, pregnancy or lactation were excluded. Diagnoses relied on clinical symptoms, serum thyroxine and TRAb, thyroid ultrasound and orbital computed tomography. PBMCs were separated from roughly 10 ml of fresh peripheral blood using Ficoll-Paque density gradient centrifugation. Total RNA was extracted with Trizol reagent, and quality was checked on an Agilent 2100 Bioanalyzer.

The rearrangement joined TRBV28 to TRBJ1-5; a tentative D call is TRBD1 (6 bases match). This TCR came from a woman aged 18-29 years with Graves' ophthalmopathy. Sequencing was done on a sample of blood. The CDR3 in this case is CASSQGSAEAGGNQPQHF. The DNA sequence is as follows: TGTGCCAGCAGCCAAGGAAGTGCGGAGGCAGGGGGCAATCAGCCCCAGCATTTT.